This T cell receptor (beta chain) was identified during a study of early T cells in non-severe SARS-CoV-2 infection. Study at large: Whole-blood bulk RNA, unsorted, was sequenced, and chains were unpaired. Notes on the study in general: Anti-spike CD8 responses were favored by VDJdb matching, which missed private and CD4 specificities.

CDR1 and CDR2 from the germline V gene are LNHNV and YYDKDF (reference sequence). Trimming took off 3 bases at V and 2 bases at J, with 8 bases between the two ends. The CDR3 length is 14 residues. This clonotype was recorded at least ten times. Its antigen is unidentified. Tagging with unique molecular identifiers was applied to individual cDNA molecules. TCRdb reprocessed the 5' RACE reads with MiXCR, giving one entry per CDR3 protein. The table has about 56,000 distinct CDR3 sequences, roughly 10% seen once; the top ten hold approximately 6.5%. This TCR was recovered from an adult who was a healthcare worker with PCR-confirmed SARS-CoV-2 infection or an uninfected control (not recorded which). The material sequenced was whole blood. The chain is built from TRBV15 and TRBJ1-3; D gene uncertain. CDR3 protein: CATSSRTTGNTIYF. DNA for the CDR3: TGTGCCACCAGCAGCAGGACCACTGGAAACACCATATATTTT. Combining the CDR3 with reference TRBV15 and TRBJ1-3 gives the whole variable domain DAMVIQNPRYQVTQFGKPVTLSCSQTLNHNVMYWYQQKSSQAPKLLFHYYDKDFNNEADTPDNFQSRRPNTSFCFLDIRSPGLGDTAMYLCATSSRTTGNTIYFGEGSWLTVV.